These T cell receptor beta chains were read from a single sample in a study of cytomegalovirus exposure and HLA in healthy donors. The repertoire was sequenced with immunoSEQ multiplex PCR; TCRdb's copy has only in-frame clones and lacks some. This table holds under 200,000 clones, about two thirds found once. What was sequenced was PBMCs. These receptors were collected from a woman aged 30 to 39 in good health and CMV-seronegative. The CDR3 runs from the conserved cysteine through the conserved F or W. Each record gives: J gene, D gene, V gene, clone size, CDR3 DNA, CDR3 protein. The D gene is left open where the match is weak. Clone size appears in some rows only: once, few, many, or a class for an expanded clone.

>TRBJ2-1|-|TRBV28|once
TGTGCCAGCAGACCTGCCGGGTACAATGAGCAGTTCTTC
CASRPAGYNEQFF
>TRBJ1-4|-|TRBV2|-
TGTGCCAGCAGTGGTCGGACAGCCTCAACTAATGAAAAACTGTTTTTT
CASSGRTASTNEKLFF
>TRBJ1-2|TRBD1|TRBV6-6|-
TGTGCCAGCAGTTCACTAAGTCAGGGGGCAGGGGGCTACACCTTC
CASSSLSQGAGGYTF
>TRBJ1-1|-|TRBV13|few
TGTGCCAGCAGCCTAATGACAGGAAAAGGAAACACTGAAGCTTTCTTT
CASSLMTGKGNTEAFF
>TRBJ1-4|-|TRBV15|-
TGTGCCACCTCAGCAGGCGAAACCTATGCAACTAATGAAAAACTGTTTTTT
CATSAGETYATNEKLFF
>TRBJ2-7|-|TRBV10-3|-
TGTGCCATCAGCAGGGGTGAAGCCTACGAGCAGTACTTC
CAISRGEAYEQYF
>TRBJ2-3|TRBD2|TRBV6-6|-
TGTGCCAGCAGTCTTAGCGGGGGGGCCGCAGATACGCAGTATTTT
CASSLSGGAADTQYF
>TRBJ2-7|TRBD1|TRBV12-5|once
TGTGCTAGTGGTTCCTCGCCCAGGACAGGGTTCAACGAGCAGTACTTC
CASGSSPRTGFNEQYF
>TRBJ2-1|-|TRBV12-5|-
TGTGCTAGTGGACAAGTCGATGAGCAGTTCTTC
CASGQVDEQFF
>TRBJ2-7|-|TRBV28|-
TGTGCCAGCACCCGTGAGGGTGGCTACGAGCAGTACTTC
CASTREGGYEQYF
>TRBJ2-7|-|TRBV30|-
TGTGCCTGGATACCGGGGACACGGCGATCGTACGAGCAGTACTTC
CAWIPGTRRSYEQYF
>TRBJ2-1|TRBD1|TRBV4-2|once
TGTGCCAGCAGCCAAGAACAGGGGTTGTACAATGAGCAGTTCTTC
CASSQEQGLYNEQFF
>TRBJ2-2|-|TRBV5-1|-
TGCGCCAGCAGCTTGACCGGGGCGGGAAACACCGGGGAGCTGTTTTTT
CASSLTGAGNTGELFF
>TRBJ1-3|-|TRBV30|-
TGTGCCTGGAGGCGGACAAGACCTGGAAACACCATATATTTT
CAWRRTRPGNTIYF
>TRBJ2-2|-|TRBV2|-
TGTGCCAGCAGTCTGGGAGAACGGGGATCCGGGGAGCTGTTTTTT
CASSLGERGSGELFF
>TRBJ1-4|TRBD1|TRBV7-9|few
TGTGCCAGCAGCCTCGGGACAGGGGCGAGTGAAAAACTGTTTTTT
CASSLGTGASEKLFF
>TRBJ1-3|TRBD1|TRBV6-1|few
TGTGCCAGCAGTGACAGGGGGGCTGGAAACACCATATATTTT
CASSDRGAGNTIYF
>TRBJ2-1|-|TRBV27|-
TGTGCCAGCGGGCTCTCCTACAATGAGCAGTTCTTC
CASGLSYNEQFF
>TRBJ2-1|-|TRBV2|-
TGTGCCAGCAGTCTTCTTGGAGGCAATGAGCAGTTCTTC
CASSLLGGNEQFF
>TRBJ1-2|-|TRBV4-2|-
TGTGCCAGCAGCCATTCCACCGGGACTTTCGGGGATGGCTACACCTTC
CASSHSTGTFGDGYTF
>TRBJ2-2|TRBD2|TRBV19|-
TGTGCCAGTAGTACTCTAGCGGGAGTCACTGGCACCGGGGAGCTGTTTTTT
CASSTLAGVTGTGELFF
>TRBJ2-7|TRBD2|TRBV7-9|-
TGTGCCAGCAGCTACTCTTTAGCGGGAACCTTCTACGAGCAGTACTTC
CASSYSLAGTFYEQYF
>TRBJ2-6|-|TRBV5-1|few
TGCGCCAGCAGCCAAAATTCCCGGGGGTTCTCTGGGGCCAACGTCCTGACTTTC
CASSQNSRGFSGANVLTF
>TRBJ2-1|TRBD2|TRBV27|-
TGTGCCAGCAGTCCCACTAGCGGGAGATTGGATGAGCAGTTCTTC
CASSPTSGRLDEQFF
>TRBJ1-5|-|TRBV18|-
TGTGCCAGCTCACTCAGGGATCAGCCCCAGCATTTT
CASSLRDQPQHF
>TRBJ2-3|-|TRBV28|-
TGTGCCAGCAGTGGCCGGACAGACTACACAGATACGCAGTATTTT
CASSGRTDYTDTQYF
>TRBJ2-5|-|TRBV30|-
TGTGCCTGGAGTGTTGGGGACAAAGAGACCCAGTACTTC
CAWSVGDKETQYF